One sample yielded the 24 T cell receptor beta chains listed below, sequenced in a study of beta chain features in type 1 diabetes. Every isolated RNA sample was fully reverse transcribed, so sequencing captured expressed TCRB transcripts. Assay: immunoSEQ multiplex PCR; the TCRdb copy retains only in-frame clones and omits some. Of fewer than 250,000 clones listed, over 12% are singletons. Sequences were obtained from naive CD4+ T cells from blood. The receptors come from a woman in her thirties or forties in good health.

This clone has a handful of counts. The genes are TRBV19 and TRBJ2-7, with D possibly matching TRBD1 (6 bases). This CDR3 spans 14 amino acids. Germline-derived CDR1 and CDR2 are LNHDA and SQIVND (reference sequence). With 5 bases removed from V and 2 bases from J, the gap between germline ends came to 13 bases. CDR3 in DNA: TGTGCCAGTAGTGTCGGACAGCTTACCTACGAGCAGTACTTC. It specifies CASSVGQLTYEQYF.

The chain links TRBV7-2 to TRBJ2-7; the D gene is possibly TRBD1 (6 bases). V lost 5 bases, J lost 1 base, and 12 bases lay in between. The CDR3 is 14 amino acids. Germline V gene sequence: CDR1 SGHTA, CDR2 FQGNSA. The DNA of the CDR3 is TGTGCCAGCAGCCCCCTACAGGGTTCCTACGAGCAGTACTTC. This encodes CASSPLQGSYEQYF.

V is TRBV15 and J is TRBJ1-5, with 9 bases identical to TRBD1. CDR1 is LNHNV and CDR2 is YYDKDF in the germline V gene (reference sequence). The CDR3 covers 16 residues. The V gene end was trimmed by 5 bases and the J gene end by 6 bases; junction bases not matched to a gene: 11. CDR3 residues: CATSPAGQGVGQPQHF. In DNA, the CDR3 is TGTGCCACCAGCCCTGCGGGACAGGGAGTAGGTCAGCCCCAGCATTTT.

V usage is TRBV5-1 and J usage is TRBJ2-7; D remains unclear. Per the germline V gene, CDR1 is SGHRS and CDR2 is YFSETQ. V gave up 6 bases and J gave up 4 bases, with 11 bases separating them. There are 12 residues in the CDR3. CDR3 amino acids: CASTSTAYEQYF. CDR3 in DNA: TGCGCCAGCACCTCTACAGCATACGAGCAGTACTTC.

The chain couples TRBV9 to TRBJ2-3; 14 bases line up with TRBD2. The V gene end was trimmed by 2 bases and the J gene end by 8 bases; junction bases not matched to a gene: 7. This CDR3 region has 16 residues. Germline CDR1 reads SGDLS; CDR2 reads YYNGEE. This chain's CDR3 is CASSVRTSGGSVTQYF. The CDR3 DNA reads TGTGCCAGCAGCGTGCGGACTAGCGGGGGGTCTGTTACGCAGTATTTT.

This rearrangement joins TRBV25-1 to TRBJ2-7, with 10 bases matching TRBD1. V dropped 8 bases and J dropped 4; count of bases not matched to a gene: 17. CDR3 length: 17 amino acids. Germline assignment: CDR1 MGHDK and CDR2 SYGVNS. DNA for the CDR3: TGTGCCAGCGGCTTTTTATTTTTGGACAGGGGGTTATACGAGCAGTACTTC. As protein: CASGFLFLDRGLYEQYF.

The CDR3 region has the DNA TGTGCCAGCAGTTCCCCGGGGTCGAACACCGGGGAGCTGTTTTTT. Translation: CASSSPGSNTGELFF. The V gene is TRBV6-5, the J gene TRBJ2-2, with D perhaps TRBD2 (5 bases). CDR3 length equals 15 residues. Trimming stripped 4 bases from V and 0 bases from J, with 9 bases between. Germline-derived CDR1 and CDR2 are MNHEY and SVGAGI.

The rearrangement joins TRBV29-1 to TRBJ1-1; no firm D call. This CDR3 contains 11 residues. Germline V gene data show CDR1 as SQVTM and CDR2 as ANQGSEA. Trimming pared 3 bases from V and 7 bases from J, leaving 9 bases between. CDR3 in amino acids: CSVDGGVEAFF. For the CDR3, the DNA is TGCAGCGTTGATGGCGGGGTTGAAGCTTTCTTT.

The V gene is TRBV7-2, the J gene TRBJ1-5; D gene ambiguous. The V end lost 6 bases, the J end lost 4 bases, and 10 bases lay between the germline ends. CDR1 is SGHTA, CDR2 FQGNSA, per germline. The CDR3 runs 13 residues. This CDR3 reads CASSFRRNQPQHF. The DNA of the CDR3 is TGTGCCAGCAGTTTCCGGCGGAATCAGCCCCAGCATTTT.

Notes on this clone: Germline and junction disagree at one end, which may indicate a read error. CDR3 in DNA: TGTGCTAGCAGCTCACTAGCGCTCGGCACAGATACGCAGTATTTT. This encodes CASSSLALGTDTQYF. This chain connects TRBV7-7 to TRBJ2-3; 7 nucleotides match TRBD2. The CDR3 loop spans 15 amino acids. Germline V gene sequence: CDR1 SSHAT, CDR2 FNYEAQ (reference sequence).

V and J are TRBV7-9 and TRBJ1-1; TRBD1 matches 7 bases. The CDR3 is 14 residues long. V was pared by 6 bases and J by 10 bases, with 14 bases of the junction left unmatched. In germline, CDR1 is SEHNR, CDR2 FQNEAQ (reference sequence). The DNA for the CDR3 is TGTGCCAGCAGTTTGGGACAGCCAGGGAGCGGAGCTTTCTTT. Translating it yields CASSLGQPGSGAFF. The whole variable domain, filled in from reference TRBV7-9 and TRBJ1-1, reads DTGVSQNPRHKITKRGQNVTFRCDPISEHNRLYWYRQTLGQGPEFLTYFQNEAQLEKSRLLSDRFSAERPKGSFSTLEIQRTEQGDSAMYLCASSLGQPGSGAFFGQGTRLTVV.

The genes are TRBV6-6 and TRBJ1-2; D gene unclear. The V gene lost 3 bases and the J gene lost 2 bases, with 13 bases spanning the gap. Germline-derived CDR1 and CDR2 are MNHNY and SVGAGI (reference sequence). The CDR3 runs to 15 residues. This CDR3 reads CASSYFGTANYGYTF. CDR3 bases: TGTGCCAGCAGTTATTTCGGAACAGCAAACTATGGCTACACCTTC.

The V call is TRBV6-5, the J call TRBJ2-5; 8 positions match TRBD1. The CDR3 length is 15 residues. The trim removed 4 bases at V and 1 base at J, leaving 5 bases unmatched. Germline CDR1 MNHEY, CDR2 SVGAGI. CDR3 nucleotide sequence: TGTGCCAGCAGTTTCGGTGGACAGGGCCAAGAGACCCAGTACTTC. Amino acids: CASSFGGQGQETQYF.

This clone was seen a handful of times. The chain links TRBV9 to TRBJ2-3; 8 nucleotides line up with TRBD2. With 6 bases clipped from V and 2 bases from J, the junction kept 14 bases outside the gene matches. The CDR3 contains 17 residues. The germline V gene has CDR1 SGDLS and CDR2 YYNGEE. CDR3 sequence: CASTRGAGESVTDTQYF. In DNA, the CDR3 is TGTGCCAGCACCAGGGGAGCGGGGGAATCTGTCACAGATACGCAGTATTTT.

This clone has a handful of counts. The chain has TRBV5-1 and TRBJ1-4, with D hard to call. The CDR3 spans 16 residues. CDR1 is SGHRS and CDR2 is YFSETQ in the germline V gene. V dropped 2 bases and J dropped 4 bases, with 15 bases sitting between them. CDR3 loop: CASSFSPRGFNEKLFF. The CDR3 DNA sequence: TGCGCCAGCAGCTTCTCCCCCCGCGGATTTAATGAAAAACTGTTTTTT.

This clone was detected only a few times. The chain uses TRBV20-1 and TRBJ1-2; no definite D call. V was clipped by 0 bases and J by 7 bases, with 6 bases between them. Germline CDR1 DFQATT, CDR2 SNEGSKA (reference sequence). The CDR3 sequence is 11 residues long. The CDR3 DNA is TGCAGTGCTAGAGACCCCGGTGGCTACACCTTC. Translation: CSARDPGGYTF.

The chain recombines TRBV5-1 with TRBJ2-7; no definite D call. This CDR3 comprises 14 residues. Germline V CDR1 and CDR2: SGHRS, YFSETQ. V gave up 5 bases and J gave up 2 bases, with 14 bases separating them. CDR3 residues: CASSAASAPYEQYF. Here the CDR3 DNA reads TGCGCCAGCAGTGCAGCGTCAGCCCCCTACGAGCAGTACTTC.

This rearrangement joins TRBV5-1 to TRBJ2-2; 8 bases are shared with TRBD2. V lost 3 bases and J lost 7; bases outside the gene matches: 8. The CDR3 is made up of 15 amino acids. Germline V gene lookup returns CDR1 SGHRS and CDR2 YFSETQ. The CDR3 coding sequence is TGCGCCAGCAGCTCGGGACTAGAATATGGCGGGGAGCTGTTTTTT. This translates into CASSSGLEYGGELFF.

This clone showed up just a few times. The chain recombines TRBV6-5 with TRBJ2-5; TRBD2 agrees at 8 bases. Germline CDR1 is MNHEY and CDR2 is SVGAGI. The CDR3 spans 14 residues. J lost 7 bases, V lost 5 bases, and 9 bases had no gene match. This chain's CDR3 is CASSLREGWMTQYF. The CDR3 nucleotides are TGTGCCAGCAGTCTACGGGAGGGTTGGATGACCCAGTACTTC.

The rearrangement uses TRBV11-2 and TRBJ2-7, with no clear D. From germline, CDR1 is SGHAT and CDR2 FQNNGV. Deletions cut 3 bases from V and 0 bases from J, with 12 bases between. The CDR3 sequence is 15 residues long. Here the CDR3 reads CASSLQQPYSYEQYF. For the CDR3, the DNA is TGTGCCAGCAGCTTGCAACAGCCCTACTCCTACGAGCAGTACTTC. Looking up the rest from reference TRBV11-2 and TRBJ2-7 gives the full variable domain: EAGVAQSPRYKIIEKRQSVAFWCNPISGHATLYWYQQILGQGPKLLIQFQNNGVVDDSQLPKDRFSAERLKGVDSTLKIQPAKLEDSAVYLCASSLQQPYSYEQYFGPGTRLTVT.

This sequence joins TRBV6-5 and TRBJ1-1; no firm D call. Germline-derived CDR1 and CDR2 are MNHEY and SVGAGI. The CDR3 length is 14 residues. The V end lost 3 bases, the J end lost 1 base, and 9 bases lay between the germline ends. The CDR3: CASSYRRANTEAFF. The CDR3 DNA is TGTGCCAGCAGTTATAGGAGGGCGAACACTGAAGCTTTCTTT.

This clone was recorded a few times. The V gene is TRBV7-2, the J gene TRBJ1-6; weak D call: TRBD1 (6 bases). Germline values: CDR1 SGHTA, CDR2 FQGNSA. This CDR3 contains 13 residues. V lost 4 bases and J 10 bases, leaving 11 bases between the germline ends. CDR3 coding DNA: TGTGCCAGCAGCTCAACAGGGAACTCACCCCTCCACTTT. This gives the protein CASSSTGNSPLHF.

The gene calls are TRBV18 and TRBJ2-3; 8 nucleotides agree with TRBD2. Germline V gene lookup returns CDR1 KGHSH and CDR2 LQKENI. The trim removed 0 bases at V and 1 base at J, leaving 3 bases unmatched. The CDR3 runs 16 residues. The CDR3 DNA reads TGTGCCAGCTCACCACCTCGGCGGGGGGGCACAGATACGCAGTATTTT. It codes for CASSPPRRGGTDTQYF.

This clone has just a few counts. This chain uses TRBV18 with TRBJ2-1; tentative D call: TRBD2 (7 bases). The CDR3 length is 15 residues. V was trimmed by 4 bases and J by 0 bases, leaving 10 bases between them. The germline CDR1 and CDR2 sequences are KGHSH and LQKENI. The CDR3 DNA sequence: TGTGCCAGCTCACTTGGGGGGGCCTCCTACAATGAGCAGTTCTTC. It translates to CASSLGGASYNEQFF.